These 18 T cell receptor beta chains originate from one sample sequenced in a study of cytomegalovirus exposure and HLA in healthy donors (dated 2017 in TCRdb). Library prep was done by the immunoSEQ multiplex PCR assay. A mixture of 60 forward primers for TCR Vbeta segments and 13 reverse primers for TCR Jbeta segments was used in the multiplex PCR. Imported from immuneACCESS, the table was reduced by TCRdb to in-frame sequences with V and J called. These copies leave out some clones; in studies compared against another copy, an unresolved V gene accounts for under half, and the cause of the remainder is not known. The sample table holds fewer than 130,000 clones, of which less than 80% were seen once. Of the sample, around 3.1% falls within the top ten clones. The sample consisted of PBMCs. The receptors here all came from a woman aged 40 to 49 in good health and CMV-seronegative.

This clone is a singleton in its sample. The V call is TRBV9, the J call TRBJ2-2; TRBD2 matches 7 bases. J was trimmed by 0 bases and V by 1 base; bases with no gene match: 3. CDR1 is SGDLS, CDR2 YYNGEE, per germline. The CDR3 totals 16 residues. Written as DNA, the CDR3 is TGTGCCAGCAGCGTACAAGCGGGAACGAACACCGGGGAGCTGTTTTTT. Its translation: CASSVQAGTNTGELFF.

This chain connects TRBV28 to TRBJ2-7; D might be TRBD1 (7 bases). Trimming pared 7 bases from V and 0 bases from J, leaving 16 bases between. In germline, CDR1 is MDHEN, CDR2 SYDVKM. This CDR3 has 15 amino acids. The CDR3 DNA reads TGTGCCAGCATCACGGGGCGGGACAGCTCCTACGAGCAGTACTTC. Translated: CASITGRDSSYEQYF.

This chain links TRBV7-8 with TRBJ2-1; no clear D. This CDR3 spans 15 amino acids. Germline V gene sequence: CDR1 SGHVS, CDR2 FQNEAQ. Between the trimmed V and J ends, which lost 5 bases and 7 bases, there was a span of 18 bases. CDR3 amino acids: CASSPTWRPENEQFF. The DNA of the CDR3 is TGTGCCAGCAGCCCAACGTGGCGGCCTGAAAATGAGCAGTTCTTC.

The V call is TRBV28, the J call TRBJ2-3; D is possibly TRBD1 (7 bases). V was pared by 5 bases and J by 1 base, with 19 bases between. The germline V gene has CDR1 MDHEN and CDR2 SYDVKM. There are 17 residues in the CDR3. As DNA, the CDR3 is TGTGCCAGCAGTGCCCCCCAGGGGGGCCTCCGCACAGATACGCAGTATTTT. Amino acid sequence: CASSAPQGGLRTDTQYF.

The gene calls are TRBV4-2 and TRBJ2-7; 10 bases are shared with TRBD2. The CDR3 totals 16 residues. After removal of 5 bases from V and 5 bases from J, the junction contained 12 bases not matched to a gene. From germline, CDR1 is LGHNA and CDR2 YNFKEQ. CDR3 amino acids: CASSSQLAGKGNEQYF. The CDR3, as DNA: TGTGCCAGCAGCTCGCAACTAGCGGGAAAAGGGAACGAGCAGTACTTC.

The chain employs TRBV10-1 and TRBJ1-5; TRBD1 agrees at 10 bases. Germline CDR1 WNHNN, CDR2 SYGVQD (reference sequence). This CDR3 comprises 15 residues. J gave up 2 bases and V 3 bases, and 1 base lay outside the gene matches. This CDR3 is CASSDGTGGNQPQHF. The CDR3 nucleotides read TGCGCCAGCAGTGATGGGACAGGGGGCAATCAGCCCCAGCATTTT.

A few counts support this clone. This same CDR3 is encoded by further DNA sequences in the sample. This sequence joins TRBV5-1 and TRBJ1-1, with a tentative D call TRBD1 (6 bases). Trimming left V 0 bases short and J 3 bases short, with 18 bases between. The CDR3 totals 17 residues. Looked up from germline, CDR1 is SGHRS and CDR2 is YFSETQ. The CDR3 DNA follows: TGCGCCAGCAGCTTGGGGCGGGGGCCTTTATTAGACACTGAAGCTTTCTTT. Protein sequence: CASSLGRGPLLDTEAFF.

This clone showed up just a few times. This chain uses TRBV6-5 with TRBJ1-6; 7 nucleotides match TRBD1. The CDR3 has 13 amino acids. Germline CDR1 is MNHEY and CDR2 is SVGAGI. After removal of 8 bases from V and 5 bases from J, the junction contained 3 bases not matched to a gene. CDR3 nucleotides: TGTGCCAGCTCGACAGGGAATAATTCACCCCTCCACTTT. Protein sequence: CASSTGNNSPLHF.

The chain uses TRBV7-9 and TRBJ1-1; a possible D gene is TRBD1 (6 bases). The CDR3 is 15 amino acids. CDR1 is SEHNR and CDR2 is FQNEAQ in the germline V gene (reference sequence). The V end lost 1 base, the J end lost 3 bases, and 12 bases lay between the germline ends. The CDR3 region is CASSLVRGPYTEAFF. Here the CDR3 DNA reads TGTGCCAGCAGCTTAGTCAGGGGCCCGTACACTGAAGCTTTCTTT.

This clone came up once. This chain links TRBV28 with TRBJ2-7; 7 bases are a match to TRBD2. Germline trimming cut 4 bases from V and 2 bases from J; bases unmatched to any gene: 11. The CDR3 is made up of 16 amino acids. Germline CDR1 MDHEN, CDR2 SYDVKM. Here the CDR3 reads CASSSTASGSPYEQYF. In nucleotides, the CDR3 is TGTGCCAGCAGTTCAACAGCTAGCGGATCACCCTACGAGCAGTACTTC.

V is TRBV7-2 and J is TRBJ1-1, with a tentative D call TRBD1 (5 bases). The V gene lost 4 bases and the J gene lost 5 bases, with 8 bases spanning the gap. Germline V lookup: CDR1 SGHTA, CDR2 FQGNSA. The CDR3 spans 12 residues. CDR3 amino acids: CASSSGGTEAFF. As DNA, the CDR3 is TGTGCCAGCAGCTCCGGGGGGACTGAAGCTTTCTTT.

The rearrangement joins TRBV11-2 to TRBJ2-3, with 13 bases fitting TRBD2. CDR3 length equals 16 residues. Germline-derived CDR1 and CDR2 are SGHAT and FQNNGV. J was trimmed by 1 base and V by 6 bases; bases with no gene match: 4. The CDR3 DNA reads TGTGCCAGCAGACTAGCGGGAGGGCCCCGCACAGATACGCAGTATTTT. Translating gives CASRLAGGPRTDTQYF.

This clone showed up just a few times. The rearrangement uses TRBV9 and TRBJ2-1, with 13 bases matching TRBD2. V was pared by 2 bases and J by 6 bases, with 5 bases of the junction left unmatched. Germline assignment: CDR1 SGDLS and CDR2 YYNGEE. The length of the CDR3 is 16 residues. DNA of the CDR3: TGTGCCAGCAGCGTTACTAGCGGGGGGGCAGGCAATGAGCAGTTCTTC. Translating gives CASSVTSGGAGNEQFF.

This sequence joins TRBV28 and TRBJ1-1; a possible D gene is TRBD1 (5 bases). The germline V gene encodes CDR1 MDHEN and CDR2 SYDVKM. Trimming removed 3 bases from V and 11 bases from J, with 16 bases in between. This CDR3 has 13 residues. The CDR3 DNA reads as TGTGCCAGCAGTTTTGGGTCCGGGGGGGAGGCTTTCTTT. This gives the protein CASSFGSGGEAFF.

The chain carries TRBV29-1 and TRBJ1-5; D possibly corresponds to TRBD1 (5 bases). The CDR3 runs to 13 residues. The germline V and J ends were trimmed by 5 bases and 2 bases, with 10 bases remaining between them. Germline-derived CDR1 and CDR2 are SQVTM and ANQGSEA. The CDR3 reads CSVSEGRNQPQHF. The CDR3, as DNA: TGCAGCGTTTCGGAGGGGCGCAATCAGCCCCAGCATTTT.

The CDR3, as DNA: TGTGCCAGCGGACTCCATCAGCCCCAGCATTTT. Translated: CASGLHQPQHF. The chain combines TRBV25-1 with TRBJ1-5; D not resolved. The CDR3 length is 11 residues. Germline loops: CDR1 MGHDK, CDR2 SYGVNS. Between the trimmed V and J ends, which lost 8 bases and 5 bases, there was a span of 7 bases. The entire variable domain, with the rest obtained from reference TRBV25-1 and TRBJ1-5, is as follows: EADIYQTPRYLVIGTGKKITLECSQTMGHDKMYWYQQDPGMELHLIHYSYGVNSTEKGDLSSESTVSRIRTEHFPLTLESARPSHTSQYLCASGLHQPQHFGDGTRLSIL.

This clone has a handful of counts. The chain couples TRBV6-1 to TRBJ2-5; 10 nucleotides match TRBD2. The DNA end favors TRBJ2-7, so the J call may be wrong. This CDR3 has 15 amino acids. Germline V gene sequence: CDR1 MNHNS, CDR2 SASEGT. The CDR3 bases are TGTGCCAGCAGTGAAGATGATAGCGGGAGGTACGAGCAGTACTTC. It encodes CASSEDDSGRYEQYF.

The rearrangement joins TRBV28 to TRBJ1-1; 12 bases map to TRBD1. The CDR3 has 17 amino acids. V lost 0 bases, J lost 5 bases, and 7 bases stayed unmatched. Germline V gene data show CDR1 as MDHEN and CDR2 as SYDVKM. This CDR3 reads CASSLWGDRGQGTEAFF. The CDR3 bases are TGTGCCAGCAGTTTATGGGGGGACAGGGGGCAGGGTACTGAAGCTTTCTTT. Full variable domain (remainder filled in from reference TRBV28 and TRBJ1-1): DVKVTQSSRYLVKRTGEKVFLECVQDMDHENMFWYRQDPGLGLRLIYFSYDVKMKEKGDIPEGYSVSREKKERFSLILESASTNQTSMYLCASSLWGDRGQGTEAFFGQGTRLTVV.